These 29 T cell receptor beta chains were all obtained from the same sample, sequenced in a study of vaccination effects on CD4 cells after COVID-19 (dated by TCRdb to between 2022 and 2023). In the ViraFEST assay, PBMC were stimulated with viral peptide pools, and antigen-specific CD4+ T cell clonotypes were then identified by expansion using TCR sequencing. After about 9 days of culture, CD4+ T cells were isolated with the EasySep CD4+ T cell isolation kit. The absence of prior SARS-CoV-2 infection in healthy vaccine recipients was confirmed by negative nucleocapsid antibodies before and after vaccination. These receptors are not linked to any known antigen. Library preparation employed the immunoSEQ multiplex PCR assay. This is the immuneACCESS table as TCRdb keeps it, with only in-frame sequences that have V and J called. A part of the clones is gone; compared with another copy, unresolved V genes explain less than half, and the rest is unexplained. The sample data list some 68,000 clones, and approximately 75% of these were observed just once. The ten largest clones take up 3% to 4% of the sample.

The starting material was CD4+ T cells from PBMCs cultured with HCoV-OC43 spike peptides, obtained before COVID-19 vaccination. What the cell subset or site label conveys for this sample: HCoV-OC43 spike overlapping peptide pool stimulation. The receptors shown here come from a human donor who received a COVID-19 vaccine.

This chain links TRBV5-1 with TRBJ1-2; 10 bases are a match to TRBD1. V lost 5 bases to trimming and J lost 4 bases; unmatched junction nucleotides: 5. Germline V gene data show CDR1 as SGHRS and CDR2 as YFSETQ. The CDR3 extends over 14 amino acids. The CDR3 is CASRLGQGIYGYTF. DNA for the CDR3: TGCGCCAGCAGACTGGGACAGGGGATCTATGGCTACACCTTC.

V is TRBV5-5 and J is TRBJ1-5; 8 bases map to TRBD1. CDR1 is SGHKS, CDR2 YYEKEE, per germline (reference sequence). This CDR3 contains 13 residues. Germline trimming cut 4 bases from V and 4 bases from J; bases unmatched to any gene: 1. The CDR3 protein is CASSRQGNQPQHF. The DNA for the CDR3 is TGTGCCAGCAGCAGACAGGGGAATCAGCCCCAGCATTTT.

V and J are TRBV5-1 and TRBJ2-3; D call uncertain. The germline V gene encodes CDR1 SGHRS and CDR2 YFSETQ. This CDR3 has 14 amino acids. Between the trimmed V and J ends, which lost 1 base and 0 bases, there was a span of 6 bases. The CDR3 region has the DNA TGCGCCAGCAGCTTGATCCCGAGCACAGATACGCAGTATTTT. It codes for CASSLIPSTDTQYF.

The chain uses TRBV2 and TRBJ2-1; D tentatively reads TRBD1 or TRBD2 (5 bases each). CDR3 length equals 15 residues. Trimming removed 6 bases at V and 0 bases at J, with 12 bases between. Germline CDR1 reads SNHLY; CDR2 reads FYNNEI. In DNA, the CDR3 is TGTGCCAGCAGACAGGCCACTAGCTCCTACAATGAGCAGTTCTTC. This translates into CASRQATSSYNEQFF.

V gene TRBV7-2 combines with J gene TRBJ2-7; D gene unclear. CDR1 and CDR2 from the germline V gene are SGHTA and FQGNSA. The CDR3 runs to 15 residues. The V gene lost 0 bases and the J gene lost 1 base, with 10 bases spanning the gap. The CDR3 DNA sequence: TGTGCCAGCAGCTTAGCTGTAAGTTGGTCCTACGAGCAGTACGTC. Its protein product is CASSLAVSWSYEQYV.

The genes are TRBV5-4 and TRBJ1-3, with a tentative D call TRBD1 (6 bases). The CDR3 runs to 16 residues. Deletions cut 4 bases from V and 1 base from J, with 15 bases between. Per germline, CDR1 SGHNT and CDR2 YYREEE (reference sequence). CDR3 sequence: CASSQTGFSSGNTIYF. In DNA form, the CDR3 reads TGTGCCAGCAGCCAGACAGGTTTTTCTTCTGGAAACACCATATATTTT.

V is TRBV7-2 and J is TRBJ1-4; TRBD1 is a possible D gene (6 bases). Germline V gives CDR1 SGHTA, CDR2 FQGNSA. The CDR3 runs 15 residues. Trimming pared 5 bases from V and 4 bases from J, leaving 14 bases between. CDR3 amino acids: CASSRSGAGNEKLFF. CDR3 DNA: TGTGCCAGCAGCCGTTCAGGGGCCGGTAATGAAAAACTGTTTTTT.

The rearrangement joins TRBV10-1 to TRBJ1-6; D unresolved. The CDR3 spans 13 residues. Deletions cut 2 bases from V and 10 bases from J, with 9 bases between. CDR1 and CDR2 from the germline V gene are WNHNN and SYGVQD (reference sequence). The CDR3 protein is CASSEVGSSPLHF. The DNA for the CDR3 is TGCGCCAGCAGTGAGGTGGGGTCCTCACCCCTCCACTTT.

The chain has TRBV18 and TRBJ2-1; 7 positions agree with TRBD1. Trimming at V came to 4 bases and at J to 1 base, leaving 7 bases not matched to a gene. The CDR3 is made up of 16 amino acids. CDR1 is KGHSH and CDR2 is LQKENI in the germline V gene. As DNA, the CDR3 is TGTGCCAGCTCACGGGTCACAGGGGCATCCTACAATGAGCAGTTCTTC. This encodes CASSRVTGASYNEQFF.

V and J are TRBV7-2 and TRBJ2-1, with D hard to call. From germline, CDR1 is SGHTA and CDR2 FQGNSA. V was cut by 1 base and J by 6 bases, with 7 bases left in between. The CDR3 spans 13 residues. CDR3 coding DNA: TGTGCCAGCAGCTTAGGACCCGGCAATGAGCAGTTCTTC. It translates to CASSLGPGNEQFF.

The rearrangement uses TRBV4-2 and TRBJ2-4; 9 nucleotides match TRBD2. The CDR3 covers 16 residues. Germline V CDR1 and CDR2: LGHNA, YNFKEQ. Trimming at V came to 3 bases and at J to 3 bases, leaving 6 bases not matched to a gene. CDR3 sequence (DNA): TGTGCCAGCAGCCAGGCGGGGGGGCGGGACAAAAACATTCAGTACTTC. Residues: CASSQAGGRDKNIQYF.

The rearrangement joins TRBV2 to TRBJ1-2, with D possibly matching TRBD1 (5 bases). From germline, CDR1 is SNHLY and CDR2 FYNNEI. The CDR3 is made up of 12 amino acids. Trimming took off 6 bases at V and 4 bases at J, with 9 bases between the two ends. CDR3 bases: TGTGCCAGCAGGTTGGGGACCTATGGCTACACCTTC. It specifies CASRLGTYGYTF.

The V gene is TRBV9, the J gene TRBJ2-2, with TRBD1 matching over 8 bases. Germline V lookup: CDR1 SGDLS, CDR2 YYNGEE. With 3 bases clipped from V and 5 bases from J, the junction kept 6 bases outside the gene matches. CDR3 length: 15 amino acids. The CDR3 region is CASSGRTGKTGELFF. Here the CDR3 DNA reads TGTGCCAGCAGCGGCCGGACAGGGAAGACCGGGGAGCTGTTTTTT.

This rearrangement joins TRBV6-1 to TRBJ1-2, with D perhaps matching TRBD1 (5 bases). The germline gives CDR1 MNHNS, CDR2 SASEGT. V dropped 0 bases and J dropped 4 bases, with 12 bases sitting between them. The CDR3 length is 15 residues. CDR3 DNA sequence: TGTGCCAGCAGTGAAGCCCAGGGAAATCTCTATGGCTACACCTTC. Amino acid sequence: CASSEAQGNLYGYTF.

This rearrangement joins TRBV19 to TRBJ1-5; the D is unclear. The germline CDR1 and CDR2 sequences are LNHDA and SQIVND (reference sequence). This CDR3 region has 15 residues. V lost 4 bases, J lost 0 bases, and 10 bases lay in between. The CDR3 loop reads CASSTGLFSNQPQHF. CDR3 sequence (DNA): TGTGCCAGTAGTACAGGACTATTTAGCAATCAGCCCCAGCATTTT.

This chain uses TRBV9 with TRBJ1-2; D is uncertain. V gave up 0 bases and J gave up 4 bases, with 13 bases separating them. Germline CDR1 and CDR2: SGDLS and YYNGEE. This CDR3 contains 15 residues. The CDR3 region is CASSVDTFGSYGYTF. CDR3 coding DNA: TGTGCCAGCAGCGTAGATACGTTTGGGAGCTATGGCTACACCTTC.

V is TRBV30 and J is TRBJ2-5; 11 bases align to TRBD1. The CDR3 loop spans 16 amino acids. J lost 5 bases, V lost 0 bases, and 8 bases had no gene match. Germline V gene data show CDR1 as GTSNPN and CDR2 as SVGIG (reference sequence). CDR3 sequence reads: CAWSVSDRGLGETQYF. The CDR3 nucleotides are TGTGCCTGGAGTGTATCGGACAGGGGGCTTGGGGAGACCCAGTACTTC.

This CDR3 reads CASSKRGQLYNEQFF. CDR3 bases: TGTGCCAGCAGTAAGAGGGGACAGCTATACAATGAGCAGTTCTTC. The gene calls are TRBV6-4 and TRBJ2-1; 7 positions match TRBD1. Germline CDR1 and CDR2: MRHNA and SNTAGT. The CDR3 is 15 amino acids. The J segment lost 4 bases and the V segment lost 5 bases, leaving 8 bases of the junction unmatched.

This clone was detected once. This chain joins TRBV28 and TRBJ2-3, with 9 bases that match TRBD1. V lost 3 bases and J lost 5; bases outside the gene matches: 9. This CDR3 has 16 residues. Germline V gene lookup returns CDR1 MDHEN and CDR2 SYDVKM. The CDR3 loop reads CASSFSGTGLGDTQYF. CDR3 DNA: TGTGCCAGCAGTTTCTCCGGGACAGGGCTTGGAGATACGCAGTATTTT.

This clone has just a few counts. The chain is built from TRBV29-1 and TRBJ2-5, with D uncertain. Germline loops: CDR1 SQVTM, CDR2 ANQGSEA. Trimming removed 2 bases at V and 7 bases at J, with 5 bases between. The CDR3 runs 10 residues. In nucleotides, the CDR3 is TGCAGCGTTGAACCTGTGACCCAGTACTTC. Translated, it gives CSVEPVTQYF.

The chain employs TRBV6-5 and TRBJ2-1; D uncertain. This CDR3 has 12 amino acids. With 10 bases removed from V and 1 base from J, the gap between germline ends came to 8 bases. From germline, CDR1 is MNHEY and CDR2 SVGAGI. Written as DNA, the CDR3 is TGTGCCACAAGGGTTTCCTACAATGAGCAGTTCTTC. Its translation is CATRVSYNEQFF.

V and J are TRBV5-1 and TRBJ2-3; D gene unclear. Germline CDR1 reads SGHRS; CDR2 reads YFSETQ. The CDR3 contains 15 residues. V shed 4 bases and J shed 3 bases, with 15 bases lying between them. CDR3 nucleotides: TGCGCCAGCAGCGACGTGGCGTCGCTAACAGATACGCAGTATTTT. Translation: CASSDVASLTDTQYF.

The V call is TRBV6-5, the J call TRBJ2-7; maybe TRBD1 (5 bases). Germline-derived CDR1 and CDR2 are MNHEY and SVGAGI. V lost 7 bases to trimming and J lost 0 bases, with 13 bases between them. This CDR3 contains 14 residues. CDR3 sequence: CASKGALNSYEQYV. DNA of the CDR3: TGTGCCAGCAAAGGGGCGCTTAACTCCTACGAGCAGTACGTC.

The rearrangement joins TRBV19 to TRBJ1-2, with D perhaps TRBD1 (5 bases). Germline V gene lookup returns CDR1 LNHDA and CDR2 SQIVND (reference sequence). This CDR3 region has 13 residues. The V end lost 0 bases, the J end lost 4 bases, and 6 bases lay between the germline ends. Written as DNA, the CDR3 is TGTGCCAGTAGTATAGACGGGACCTATGGCTACACCTTC. Translation gives CASSIDGTYGYTF.

The chain links TRBV7-2 to TRBJ2-7, with D possibly TRBD1 on 5 matching bases. This CDR3 contains 14 residues. CDR1 and CDR2 from the germline V gene are SGHTA and FQGNSA. V lost 5 bases and J 3 bases, leaving 14 bases between the germline ends. CDR3 sequence: CASSLTIGVYEQYV. DNA for the CDR3: TGTGCCAGCAGCCTAACCATAGGGGTCTACGAGCAGTACGTC.

V and J are TRBV7-7 and TRBJ2-7; no firm D call. Germline V gene lookup returns CDR1 SSHAT and CDR2 FNYEAQ (reference sequence). CDR3 length: 16 residues. Trimming shortened V by 4 bases and J by 0 bases, and 16 bases separated the two germline ends. The CDR3 DNA reads TGTGCCAGCAGCTGCGACTCCCCGAGGAGCTCCTACGAGCAGTACGTC. Its translation is CASSCDSPRSSYEQYV.

The rearrangement links TRBV7-2 to TRBJ1-2; D ambiguous. Germline V gene sequence: CDR1 SGHTA, CDR2 FQGNSA. The CDR3 has 16 amino acids. The V and J ends lost 1 base and 6 bases respectively, with 18 bases between them. The CDR3 DNA sequence: TGTGCCAGCAGCTTAGAGATTCGTCCAGACGCTAATGGCTACACCTTC. It is translated as CASSLEIRPDANGYTF.

J is TRBJ1-2 and V is TRBV28; 7 bases are shared with TRBD1. The CDR3 is made up of 16 amino acids. The germline CDR1 and CDR2 sequences are MDHEN and SYDVKM. The trim removed 7 bases at V and 4 bases at J, leaving 15 bases unmatched. CDR3 sequence: CASTLPLGGGSYGYTF. The CDR3 DNA is TGTGCCAGCACCCTCCCTTTAGGGGGCGGTAGCTATGGCTACACCTTC.

V and J are TRBV19 and TRBJ1-2; TRBD1 might be the D (6 bases). The germline V gene has CDR1 LNHDA and CDR2 SQIVND (reference sequence). The CDR3 has 13 amino acids. V was trimmed by 7 bases and J by 10 bases, leaving 19 bases between them. For the CDR3, the DNA is TGTGCCAGTACACCTACAGGGCCAGGTTACTACACCTTC. Its translation is CASTPTGPGYYTF.